This T cell receptor (beta chain) was observed in a study of blood T cell repertoires in COVID-19. For the study at large: Specimens from acute and convalescent COVID-19 originated in the United States, Italy and Spain.

Per the original methods: How many nucleated cells were present was estimated from reference gene primer amplification. Only in-frame clones appear in the TCRdb table, and some are missing; sequencing was by immunoSEQ multiplex PCR. V and J calls and clone size are as listed in that table; D and trimming were resolved from the DNA. The sample has around 94,000 clones; approximately 80% are singletons. V was pared by 1 base and J by 11 bases, with 17 bases of the junction left unmatched. This CDR3 has 17 residues. Germline V lookup: CDR1 LNHNV, CDR2 YYDKDF (reference sequence). Sequenced sample: peripheral blood. This clonotype was obtained from a human donor in a cohort sampled during active COVID-19. The chain employs TRBV15 and TRBJ1-1, with TRBD1 matching over 9 bases. The CDR3 loop is CATSRVYVRDRALRAFF. CDR3 coding DNA: TGTGCCACCAGCAGAGTATACGTGAGGGACAGGGCGCTTCGGGCTTTCTTT. Full variable domain (rest looked up from reference TRBV15 and TRBJ1-1): DAMVIQNPRYQVTQFGKPVTLSCSQTLNHNVMYWYQQKSSQAPKLLFHYYDKDFNNEADTPDNFQSRRPNTSFCFLDIRSPGLGDTAMYLCATSRVYVRDRALRAFFGQGTRLTVV.